Detailed here is one T cell receptor (beta chain). CDR3 length equals 15 residues. Germline V CDR1 and CDR2: MNHNS, SASEGT. After removal of 7 bases from V and 4 bases from J, the junction contained 5 bases not matched to a gene. The data originate from a study of identical twins. TCRdb reanalysed the 5' RACE reads using MiXCR and keeps one entry per CDR3 protein. The data show 450,000 or so distinct CDR3 sequences, 14% seen once. These data were also filed under a second study, of yellow fever vaccine responses in identical twins.

Sequencing was performed on CD4+ T cells sorted from blood. This sequence was found in a woman between 18 and 29 years old in good health. This chain joins TRBV6-1 and TRBJ2-6; TRBD1 matches at 9 bases. As DNA, the CDR3 is TGTGCCAGCAAACAGGGGGCGATGGGGGCCAACGTCCTGACTTTC. Protein sequence: CASKQGAMGANVLTF.